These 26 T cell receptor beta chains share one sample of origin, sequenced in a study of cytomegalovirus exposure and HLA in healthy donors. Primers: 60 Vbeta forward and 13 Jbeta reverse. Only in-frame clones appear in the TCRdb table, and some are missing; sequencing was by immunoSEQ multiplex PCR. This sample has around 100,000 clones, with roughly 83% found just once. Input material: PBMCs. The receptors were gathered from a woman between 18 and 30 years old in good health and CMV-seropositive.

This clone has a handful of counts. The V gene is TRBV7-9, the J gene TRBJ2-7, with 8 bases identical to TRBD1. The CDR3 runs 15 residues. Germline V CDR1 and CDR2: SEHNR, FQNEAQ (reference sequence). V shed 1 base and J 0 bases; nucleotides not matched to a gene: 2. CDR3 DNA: TGTGCCAGCAGCTTAGGGGGACAGGCCTCCTACGAGCAGTACTTC. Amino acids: CASSLGGQASYEQYF. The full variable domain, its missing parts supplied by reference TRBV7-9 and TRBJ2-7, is DTGVSQNPRHKITKRGQNVTFRCDPISEHNRLYWYRQTLGQGPEFLTYFQNEAQLEKSRLLSDRFSAERPKGSFSTLEIQRTEQGDSAMYLCASSLGGQASYEQYFGPGTRLTVT.

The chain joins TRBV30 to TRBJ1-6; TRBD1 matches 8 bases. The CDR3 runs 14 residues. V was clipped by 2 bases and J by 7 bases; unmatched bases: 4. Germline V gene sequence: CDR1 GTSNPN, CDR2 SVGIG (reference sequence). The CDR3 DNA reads TGTGCCTGGAGTATCAGGGGGCGGAATTCACCCCTCCACTTT. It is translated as CAWSIRGRNSPLHF.

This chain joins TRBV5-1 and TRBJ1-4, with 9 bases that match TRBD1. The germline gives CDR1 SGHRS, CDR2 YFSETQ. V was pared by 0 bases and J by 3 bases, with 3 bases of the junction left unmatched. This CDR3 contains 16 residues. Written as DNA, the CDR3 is TGCGCCAGCAGCTTGGAGGGACAGGGCCCTAATGAAAAACTGTTTTTT. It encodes CASSLEGQGPNEKLFF.

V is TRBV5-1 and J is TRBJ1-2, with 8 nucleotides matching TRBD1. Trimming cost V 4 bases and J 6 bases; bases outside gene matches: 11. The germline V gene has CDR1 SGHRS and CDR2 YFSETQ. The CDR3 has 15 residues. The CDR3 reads CASSPGQGARHGYTF. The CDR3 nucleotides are TGCGCCAGCAGCCCAGGGCAGGGGGCGAGGCATGGCTACACCTTC.

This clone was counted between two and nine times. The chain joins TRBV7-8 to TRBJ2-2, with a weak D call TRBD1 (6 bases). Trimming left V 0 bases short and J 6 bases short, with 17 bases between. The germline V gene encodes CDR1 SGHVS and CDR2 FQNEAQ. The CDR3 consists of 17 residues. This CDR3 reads CASSLAGAGAKAGELFF. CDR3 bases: TGTGCCAGCAGCTTAGCGGGGGCAGGGGCGAAGGCCGGGGAGCTGTTTTTT.

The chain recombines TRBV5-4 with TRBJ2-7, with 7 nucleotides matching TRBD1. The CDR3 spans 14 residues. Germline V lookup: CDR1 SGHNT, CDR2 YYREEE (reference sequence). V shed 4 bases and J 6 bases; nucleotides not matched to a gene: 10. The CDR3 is CASSPGQAPGEQYF. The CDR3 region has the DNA TGTGCCAGCAGCCCTGGACAGGCCCCGGGCGAGCAGTACTTC. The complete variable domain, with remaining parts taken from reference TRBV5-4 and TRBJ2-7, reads ETGVTQSPTHLIKTRGQQVTLRCSSQSGHNTVSWYQQALGQGPQFIFQYYREEENGRGNFPPRFSGLQFPNYSSELNVNALELDDSALYLCASSPGQAPGEQYFGPGTRLTVT.

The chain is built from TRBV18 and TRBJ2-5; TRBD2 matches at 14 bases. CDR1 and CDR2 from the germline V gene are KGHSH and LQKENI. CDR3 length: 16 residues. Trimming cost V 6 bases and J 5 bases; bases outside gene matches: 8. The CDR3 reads CASSPGLAGVGETQYF. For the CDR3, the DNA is TGTGCCAGCTCTCCGGGACTAGCGGGAGTAGGGGAGACCCAGTACTTC.

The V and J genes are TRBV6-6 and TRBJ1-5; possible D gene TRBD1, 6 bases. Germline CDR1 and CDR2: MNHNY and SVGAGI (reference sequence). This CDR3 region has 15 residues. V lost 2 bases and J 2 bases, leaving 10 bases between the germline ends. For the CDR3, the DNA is TGTGCCAGCAGTTACGTGGACAGCGGCAATCAGCCCCAGCATTTT. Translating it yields CASSYVDSGNQPQHF.

The CDR3: CAWSGDRGSNQPQHF. CDR3 DNA: TGTGCCTGGAGTGGGGACAGAGGTAGCAATCAGCCCCAGCATTTT. This chain connects TRBV30 to TRBJ1-5; 7 positions agree with TRBD1. The CDR3 totals 15 residues. The V gene end was trimmed by 1 base and the J gene end by 0 bases; junction bases not matched to a gene: 3. Germline V lookup: CDR1 GTSNPN, CDR2 SVGIG (reference sequence).

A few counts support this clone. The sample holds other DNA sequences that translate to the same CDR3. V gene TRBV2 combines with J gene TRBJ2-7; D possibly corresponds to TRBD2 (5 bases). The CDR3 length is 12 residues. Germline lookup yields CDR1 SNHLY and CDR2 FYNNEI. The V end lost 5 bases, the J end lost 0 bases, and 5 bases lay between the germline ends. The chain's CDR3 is CASSRDSYEQYF. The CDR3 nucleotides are TGTGCCAGCAGTCGGGACTCCTACGAGCAGTACTTC. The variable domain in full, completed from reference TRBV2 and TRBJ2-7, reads EPEVTQTPSHQVTQMGQEVILRCVPISNHLYFYWYRQILGQKVEFLVSFYNNEISEKSEIFDDQFSVERPDGSNFTLKIRSTKLEDSAMYFCASSRDSYEQYFGPGTRLTVT.

The CDR3 sequence is CASGRSGANVLTF. The CDR3 nucleotides are TGTGCCAGTGGGCGCTCTGGGGCCAACGTCCTGACTTTC. The chain couples TRBV19 to TRBJ2-6, with unresolved D. Germline CDR1 LNHDA, CDR2 SQIVND (reference sequence). Trimming took off 8 bases at V and 0 bases at J, with 5 bases between the two ends. There are 13 residues in the CDR3.

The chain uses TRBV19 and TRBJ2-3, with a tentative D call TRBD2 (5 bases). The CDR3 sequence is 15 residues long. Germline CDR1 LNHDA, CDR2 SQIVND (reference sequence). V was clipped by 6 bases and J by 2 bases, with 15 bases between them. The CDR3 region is CASRPRGSDTDTQYF. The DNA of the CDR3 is TGTGCCAGTAGGCCCCGGGGATCCGACACAGATACGCAGTATTTT.

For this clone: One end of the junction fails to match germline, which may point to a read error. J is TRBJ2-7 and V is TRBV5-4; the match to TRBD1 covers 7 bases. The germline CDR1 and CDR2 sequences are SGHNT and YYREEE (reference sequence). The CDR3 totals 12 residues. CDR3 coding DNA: TGTGCCAGCAGTTCCGTACTGGGACAGCCCACCTTC. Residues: CASSSVLGQPTF.

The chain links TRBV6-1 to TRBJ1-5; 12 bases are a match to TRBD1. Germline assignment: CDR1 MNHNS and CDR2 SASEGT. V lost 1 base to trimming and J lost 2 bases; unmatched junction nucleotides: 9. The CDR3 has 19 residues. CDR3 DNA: TGTGCCAGCAGTGAAGTTGGGACAGGGGGCAGGTTCGGCAATCAGCCCCAGCATTTT. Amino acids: CASSEVGTGGRFGNQPQHF.

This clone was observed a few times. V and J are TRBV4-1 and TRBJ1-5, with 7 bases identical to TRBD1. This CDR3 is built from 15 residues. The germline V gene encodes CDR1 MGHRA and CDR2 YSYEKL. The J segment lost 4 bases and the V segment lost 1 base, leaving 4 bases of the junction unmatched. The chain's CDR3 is CASSQGDRRNQPQHF. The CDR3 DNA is TGCGCCAGCAGCCAAGGGGACAGAAGAAATCAGCCCCAGCATTTT.

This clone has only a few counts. CDR3 nucleotides: TGTGCCACCAGCAGAGATGTAGCGGGAAATACCGGGGAGCTGTTTTTT. Translating gives CATSRDVAGNTGELFF. The chain employs TRBV15 and TRBJ2-2; 8 positions agree with TRBD2. The CDR3 length is 16 residues. Germline CDR1 and CDR2: LNHNV and YYDKDF (reference sequence). V lost 0 bases, J lost 5 bases, and 5 bases stayed unmatched.

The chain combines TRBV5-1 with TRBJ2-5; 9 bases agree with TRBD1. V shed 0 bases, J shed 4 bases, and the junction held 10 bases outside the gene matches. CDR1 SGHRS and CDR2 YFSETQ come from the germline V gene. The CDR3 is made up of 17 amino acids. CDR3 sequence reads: CASSLGVWTGASETQYF. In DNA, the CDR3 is TGCGCCAGCAGCTTGGGAGTGTGGACAGGGGCGTCAGAGACCCAGTACTTC.

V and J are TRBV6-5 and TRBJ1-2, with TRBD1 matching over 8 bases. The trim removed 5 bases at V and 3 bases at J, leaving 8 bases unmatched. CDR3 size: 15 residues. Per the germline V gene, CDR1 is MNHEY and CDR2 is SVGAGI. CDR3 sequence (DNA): TGTGCCAGCAGTAAGCGGACAGGGCGCGACTATGGCTACACCTTC. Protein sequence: CASSKRTGRDYGYTF.

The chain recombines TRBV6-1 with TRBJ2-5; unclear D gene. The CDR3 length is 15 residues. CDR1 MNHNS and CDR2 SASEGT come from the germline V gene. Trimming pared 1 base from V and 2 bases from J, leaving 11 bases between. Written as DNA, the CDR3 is TGTGCCAGCAGTGAAGAGGCAGCGACTCAAGAGACCCAGTACTTC. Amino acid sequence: CASSEEAATQETQYF.

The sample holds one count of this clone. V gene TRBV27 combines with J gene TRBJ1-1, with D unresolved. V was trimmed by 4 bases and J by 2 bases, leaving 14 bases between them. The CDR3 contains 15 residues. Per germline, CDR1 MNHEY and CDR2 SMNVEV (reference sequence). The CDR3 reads CASSYPGKGNTEAFF. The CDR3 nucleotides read TGTGCCAGCAGTTACCCCGGGAAGGGTAACACTGAAGCTTTCTTT.

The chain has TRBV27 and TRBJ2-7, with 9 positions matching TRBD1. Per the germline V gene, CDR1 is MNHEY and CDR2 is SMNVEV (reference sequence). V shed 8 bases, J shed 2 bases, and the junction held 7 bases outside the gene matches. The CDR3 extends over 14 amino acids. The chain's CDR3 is CASQIGTGTYEQYF. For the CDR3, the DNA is TGTGCCAGCCAAATCGGGACAGGGACCTACGAGCAGTACTTC.

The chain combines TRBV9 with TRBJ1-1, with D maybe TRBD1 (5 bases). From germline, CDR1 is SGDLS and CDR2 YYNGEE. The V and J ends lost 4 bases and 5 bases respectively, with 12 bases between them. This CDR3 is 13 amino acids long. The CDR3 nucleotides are TGTGCCAGCAGCCCCATCAGGGAAACTGAAGCTTTCTTT. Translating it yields CASSPIRETEAFF.

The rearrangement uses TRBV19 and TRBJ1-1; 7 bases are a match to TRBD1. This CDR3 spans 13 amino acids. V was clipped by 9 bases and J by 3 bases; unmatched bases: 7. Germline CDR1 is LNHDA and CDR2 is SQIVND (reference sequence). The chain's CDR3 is CASRDSKDTEAFF. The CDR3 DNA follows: TGTGCCAGCCGGGACAGCAAGGACACTGAAGCTTTCTTT.

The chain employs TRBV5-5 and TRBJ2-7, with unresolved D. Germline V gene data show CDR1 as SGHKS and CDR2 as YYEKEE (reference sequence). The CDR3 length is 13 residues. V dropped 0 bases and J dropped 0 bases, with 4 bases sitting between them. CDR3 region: CASSLDNSYEQYF. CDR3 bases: TGTGCCAGCAGCTTGGACAACTCCTACGAGCAGTACTTC.

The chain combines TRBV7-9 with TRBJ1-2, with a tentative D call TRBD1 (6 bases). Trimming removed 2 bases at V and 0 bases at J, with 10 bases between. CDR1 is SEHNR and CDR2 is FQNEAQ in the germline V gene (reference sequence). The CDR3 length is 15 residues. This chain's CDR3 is CASSLRTEPNYGYTF. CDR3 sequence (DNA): TGTGCCAGCAGCTTAAGGACAGAACCTAACTATGGCTACACCTTC.

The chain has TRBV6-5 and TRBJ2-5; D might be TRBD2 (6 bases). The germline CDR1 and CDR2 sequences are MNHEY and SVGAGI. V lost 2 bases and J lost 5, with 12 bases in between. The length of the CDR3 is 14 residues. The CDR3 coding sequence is TGTGCCAGCAGTTACCTGTTCCGGGAGGAGACCCAGTACTTC. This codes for CASSYLFREETQYF.